This T cell receptor beta chain was sequenced in a study of T cell responses to AZD1222 COVID-19 vaccine. Study-wide results and limits: The number of AZD1222 recipients seropositive at baseline was only five or six.

Profiling relied on immunoSEQ multiplex PCR, and the TCRdb table lists in-frame clones only, not all of them. The data contain under 150,000 clones, 80% to 90% of them singletons. J was trimmed by 5 bases and V by 0 bases; bases with no gene match: 6. This CDR3 has 15 amino acids. Germline values: CDR1 SGHRS, CDR2 YFSETQ. Comment on this clone: Its antigen is not identified.

Sequenced material: peripheral blood, taken on day 0 of AZD1222 vaccination. This clonotype was sampled from an adult in good health. The V call is TRBV5-1, the J call TRBJ2-5; 8 bases line up with TRBD2. DNA for the CDR3: TGCGCCAGCAGCTTGGAGGGCAGCGGGGGCGAGACCCAGTACTTC. Amino acid sequence: CASSLEGSGGETQYF.